This T cell receptor beta chain appears in the sequencing data of a study of control samples from healthy donors and cancer patients. The assay was immunoSEQ multiplex PCR, and TCRdb's table has in-frame clones only and misses some. The data contain roughly 200,000 clones, 85% to 95% of them singletons. CDR1 SQVTM and CDR2 ANQGSEA come from the germline V gene. The CDR3 length is 13 residues. Trimming removed 7 bases from V and 5 bases from J, with 12 bases in between. The chain employs TRBV29-1 and TRBJ1-6, with a possible D match to TRBD1 (6 bases). The receptor's source is a middle-aged man in good health. Sequencing was carried out using blood. CDR3 sequence reads: CSARTEDNSPLHF. CDR3 nucleotide sequence: TGCAGCGCTAGGACAGAGGATAATTCACCCCTCCACTTT.